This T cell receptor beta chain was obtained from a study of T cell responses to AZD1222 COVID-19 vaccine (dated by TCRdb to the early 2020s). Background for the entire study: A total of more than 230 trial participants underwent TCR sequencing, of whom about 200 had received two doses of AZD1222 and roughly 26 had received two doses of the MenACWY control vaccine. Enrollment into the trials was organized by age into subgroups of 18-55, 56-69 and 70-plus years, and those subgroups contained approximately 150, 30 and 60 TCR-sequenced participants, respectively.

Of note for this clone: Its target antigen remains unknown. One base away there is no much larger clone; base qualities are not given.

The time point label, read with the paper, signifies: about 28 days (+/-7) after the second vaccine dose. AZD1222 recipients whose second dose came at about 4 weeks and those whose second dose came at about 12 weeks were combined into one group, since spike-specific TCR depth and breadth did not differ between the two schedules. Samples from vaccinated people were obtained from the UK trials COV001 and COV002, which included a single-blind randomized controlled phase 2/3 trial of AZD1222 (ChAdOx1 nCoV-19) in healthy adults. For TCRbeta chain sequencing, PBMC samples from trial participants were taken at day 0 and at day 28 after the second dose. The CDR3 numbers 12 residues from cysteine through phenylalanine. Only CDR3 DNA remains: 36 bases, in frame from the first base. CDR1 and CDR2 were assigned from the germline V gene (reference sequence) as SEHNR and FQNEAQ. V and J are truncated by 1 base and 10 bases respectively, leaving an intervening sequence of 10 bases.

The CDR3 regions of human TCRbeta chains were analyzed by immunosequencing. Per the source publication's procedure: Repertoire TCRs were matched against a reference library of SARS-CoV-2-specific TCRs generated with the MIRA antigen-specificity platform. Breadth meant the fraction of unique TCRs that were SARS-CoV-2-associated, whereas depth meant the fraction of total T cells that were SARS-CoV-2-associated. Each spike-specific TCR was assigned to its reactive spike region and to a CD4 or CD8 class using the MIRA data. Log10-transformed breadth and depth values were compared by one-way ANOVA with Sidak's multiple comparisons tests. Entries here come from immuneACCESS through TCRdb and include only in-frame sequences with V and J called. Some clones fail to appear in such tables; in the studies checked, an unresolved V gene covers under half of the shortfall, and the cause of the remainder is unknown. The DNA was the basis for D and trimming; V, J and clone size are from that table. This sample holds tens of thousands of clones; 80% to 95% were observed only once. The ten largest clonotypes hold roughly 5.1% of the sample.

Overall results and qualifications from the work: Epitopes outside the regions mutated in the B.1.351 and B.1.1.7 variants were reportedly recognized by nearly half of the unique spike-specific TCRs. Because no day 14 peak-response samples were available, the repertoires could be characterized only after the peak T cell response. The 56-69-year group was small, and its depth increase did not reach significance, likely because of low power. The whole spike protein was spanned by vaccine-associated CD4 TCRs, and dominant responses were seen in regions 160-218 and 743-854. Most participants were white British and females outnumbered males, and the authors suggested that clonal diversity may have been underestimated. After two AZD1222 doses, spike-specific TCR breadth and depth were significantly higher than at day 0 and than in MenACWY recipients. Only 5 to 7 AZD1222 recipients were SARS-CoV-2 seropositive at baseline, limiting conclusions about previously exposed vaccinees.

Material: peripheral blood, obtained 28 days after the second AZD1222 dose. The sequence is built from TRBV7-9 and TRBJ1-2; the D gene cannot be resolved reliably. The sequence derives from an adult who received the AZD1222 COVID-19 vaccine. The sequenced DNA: TGTGCCAGCAGCTTAGATCTCCTTGTCTACACCTTC. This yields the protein CASSLDLLVYTF.